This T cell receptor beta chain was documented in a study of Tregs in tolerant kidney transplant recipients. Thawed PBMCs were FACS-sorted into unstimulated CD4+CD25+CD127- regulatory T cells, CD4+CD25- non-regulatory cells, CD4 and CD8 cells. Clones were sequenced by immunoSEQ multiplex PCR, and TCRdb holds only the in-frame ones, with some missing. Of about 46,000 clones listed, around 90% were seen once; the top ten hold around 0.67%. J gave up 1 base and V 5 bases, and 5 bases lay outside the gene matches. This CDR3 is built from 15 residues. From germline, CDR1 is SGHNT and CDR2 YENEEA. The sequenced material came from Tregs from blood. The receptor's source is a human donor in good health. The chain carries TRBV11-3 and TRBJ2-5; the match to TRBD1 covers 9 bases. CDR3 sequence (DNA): TGTGCCAGCAGCCAAAAGACAGGGGGCCAAGAGACCCAGTACTTC. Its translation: CASSQKTGGQETQYF.